The next 25 T cell receptor beta chains were all read from a single sample in a study of beta chain features in type 1 diabetes. Sequencing targeted expressed TCRB transcripts, as all isolated RNA had been reverse transcribed. Clones were read by immunoSEQ multiplex PCR, and TCRdb kept only the in-frame ones, dropping some. The sample records about 360,000 clones, over 9.5% being singletons. The sample consisted of naive CD4+ T cells from blood. The receptors were gathered from a young man in good health.

In this sample, this clone turned up a few times. J is TRBJ2-3 and V is TRBV5-8; 7 bases agree with TRBD1. This CDR3 region has 17 residues. Germline values: CDR1 SGHTS, CDR2 YDEGEE. V was clipped by 4 bases and J by 0 bases; unmatched bases: 11. CDR3 bases: TGTGCCAGCAGCGTTCGACGAGGGACAGTAAGCACAGATACGCAGTATTTT. This codes for CASSVRRGTVSTDTQYF.

This clone appeared a few times. The V call is TRBV19, the J call TRBJ1-5, with D maybe TRBD1 (6 bases). V was clipped by 5 bases and J by 4 bases, with 18 bases between them. The CDR3 sequence is 16 residues long. Germline CDR1 is LNHDA and CDR2 is SQIVND (reference sequence). The DNA for the CDR3 is TGTGCCAGTAGTCTGCGGACAGCATCACGAAATCAGCCCCAGCATTTT. Amino acids: CASSLRTASRNQPQHF.

This clone has just a few counts. V gene TRBV28 combines with J gene TRBJ2-7; 7 bases map to TRBD1. The V and J ends lost 9 bases and 1 base, in that order; junction bases with no gene match: 3. The germline V gene encodes CDR1 MDHEN and CDR2 SYDVKM. The CDR3 sequence is 12 residues long. DNA for the CDR3: TGTGCCAGTTTGACAGGGTCCTACGAGCAGTACTTC. Translating it yields CASLTGSYEQYF.

The J gene is TRBJ2-2, the V gene TRBV28; 8 bases agree with TRBD1. The CDR3 covers 16 residues. V trimming: 7 bases; J trimming: 4 bases; junction bases outside the gene matches: 11. The germline V gene encodes CDR1 MDHEN and CDR2 SYDVKM. The DNA for the CDR3 is TGTGCCAGCACTGTCTTCGGGACAGGTACCACCGGGGAGCTGTTTTTT. Its protein product is CASTVFGTGTTGELFF.

V gene TRBV28 combines with J gene TRBJ2-7, with 7 bases that match TRBD1. Germline trimming cut 7 bases from V and 6 bases from J; bases unmatched to any gene: 12. Germline CDR1 MDHEN, CDR2 SYDVKM. The CDR3 spans 14 residues. The CDR3 bases are TGTGCCAGCATCGCCGACAGGGCTCGGGGCGAGCAGTACTTC. Amino acids: CASIADRARGEQYF. The full variable domain, its missing parts supplied by reference TRBV28 and TRBJ2-7, is DVKVTQSSRYLVKRTGEKVFLECVQDMDHENMFWYRQDPGLGLRLIYFSYDVKMKEKGDIPEGYSVSREKKERFSLILESASTNQTSMYLCASIADRARGEQYFGPGTRLTVT.

This clone was detected a few times. V usage is TRBV28 and J usage is TRBJ2-5, with 9 bases identical to TRBD1. V trimming: 8 bases; J trimming: 6 bases; junction bases outside the gene matches: 16. The CDR3 extends over 16 amino acids. The germline V gene encodes CDR1 MDHEN and CDR2 SYDVKM. CDR3 nucleotide sequence: TGTGCCAGCCAAATCTTATGGACAGGGGATGGAAAGACCCAGTACTTC. Translated, it gives CASQILWTGDGKTQYF.

This clone was seen only a few times. V usage is TRBV6-6 and J usage is TRBJ2-5, with 11 bases lining up with TRBD1. Germline CDR1 MNHNY, CDR2 SVGAGI (reference sequence). Trimming at V came to 2 bases and at J to 5 bases, leaving 7 bases not matched to a gene. The CDR3 extends over 16 amino acids. In DNA, the CDR3 is TGTGCCAGCAGTTACACCAGGGACAGGGGGTGGGAGACCCAGTACTTC. Its translation: CASSYTRDRGWETQYF.

This clone was found a few times. The chain employs TRBV19 and TRBJ2-1, with 9 bases matching TRBD1. The V segment lost 5 bases and the J segment 7 bases; nucleotides outside the gene matches: 12. The germline V gene has CDR1 LNHDA and CDR2 SQIVND (reference sequence). The CDR3 runs to 16 residues. This CDR3 reads CASSRRQGDGGNEQFF. CDR3 coding DNA: TGTGCCAGTAGTCGGAGACAGGGGGATGGGGGGAATGAGCAGTTCTTC.

Only a few counts were recorded for this clone. The chain combines TRBV2 with TRBJ2-7; 10 nucleotides align to TRBD1. V lost 4 bases, J lost 3 bases, and 6 bases stayed unmatched. CDR3 length equals 15 residues. Germline values: CDR1 SNHLY, CDR2 FYNNEI. CDR3 amino acids: CASSVWGTGVYEQYF. CDR3 DNA: TGTGCCAGCAGTGTATGGGGGACAGGGGTCTACGAGCAGTACTTC.

The sample holds a few counts of this clone. The chain joins TRBV19 to TRBJ2-1; the D gene is possibly TRBD2 (6 bases). Trimming removed 6 bases at V and 4 bases at J, with 19 bases between. Germline V gene lookup returns CDR1 LNHDA and CDR2 SQIVND (reference sequence). The CDR3 has 16 amino acids. The CDR3 DNA follows: TGTGCCAGTAGGGCTCGGGGTAGCGGATCTTACAATGAGCAGTTCTTC. The encoded protein is CASRARGSGSYNEQFF.

This clone was counted between two and nine times. The chain recombines TRBV14 with TRBJ2-1; TRBD2 aligns across 16 bases. J was trimmed by 13 bases and V by 0 bases; bases with no gene match: 6. This CDR3 is 16 amino acids long. The germline CDR1 and CDR2 sequences are SGHDN and FVKESK. Here the CDR3 DNA reads TGTGCCAGCAGCCAAGAGGGGGGACTAGCGGGAGGGACCCAGTTCTTC. It specifies CASSQEGGLAGGTQFF.

The chain joins TRBV6-5 to TRBJ2-5; D is undetermined. CDR3 size: 15 residues. Germline CDR1 and CDR2: MNHEY and SVGAGI. V was trimmed by 6 bases and J by 5 bases, leaving 19 bases between them. CDR3 sequence (DNA): TGTGCCAGCAGCCAAAATATAGCTGGTGGGGAGACCCAGTACTTC. Its translation is CASSQNIAGGETQYF.

This clone appeared a few times. This chain links TRBV6-6 with TRBJ1-4; 10 bases align to TRBD1. Germline V gives CDR1 MNHNY, CDR2 SVGAGI (reference sequence). There are 14 residues in the CDR3. Unmatched junction bases numbered 3, after V lost 1 base and J lost 10 bases. CDR3 residues: CASSYWDRGGKLFF. Written as DNA, the CDR3 is TGTGCCAGCAGTTACTGGGACAGGGGTGGAAAACTGTTTTTT.

The V call is TRBV7-8, the J call TRBJ2-5; D is undetermined. The CDR3 runs 13 residues. Trimming left V 5 bases short and J 5 bases short, with 12 bases between. Germline V gives CDR1 SGHVS, CDR2 FQNEAQ. This CDR3 reads CASSVPARETQYF. The CDR3 nucleotides are TGTGCCAGCAGCGTCCCGGCGCGGGAGACCCAGTACTTC.

This clone was counted a single time. The chain combines TRBV15 with TRBJ1-2; no reliable D call. The CDR3 contains 14 residues. Trimming removed 0 bases from V and 1 base from J, with 6 bases in between. CDR1 and CDR2 from the germline V gene are LNHNV and YYDKDF (reference sequence). CDR3 residues: CATSRDTVNYGYTF. The CDR3 DNA follows: TGTGCCACCAGCAGAGATACGGTTAACTATGGCTACACCTTC.

This clone occurred a few times. This chain uses TRBV7-9 with TRBJ1-1, with D perhaps matching TRBD1 (6 bases). CDR1 SEHNR and CDR2 FQNEAQ come from the germline V gene (reference sequence). The CDR3 spans 14 residues. The V end lost 4 bases, the J end lost 3 bases, and 12 bases lay between the germline ends. CDR3 coding DNA: TGTGCCAGCAGCTCCCGACAGGTCGACACTGAAGCTTTCTTT. It is translated as CASSSRQVDTEAFF.

The chain carries TRBV9 and TRBJ1-5, with D unclear. CDR3 length: 14 amino acids. Trimming took 4 bases from V and 11 from J, leaving 19 bases between them. Germline lookup yields CDR1 SGDLS and CDR2 YYNGEE. The CDR3 DNA is TGTGCCAGCAGCCTGGGAGAGAACGGGAGAGCCCAGCATTTT. It specifies CASSLGENGRAQHF. Full variable domain (remainder filled in from reference TRBV9 and TRBJ1-5): DSGVTQTPKHLITATGQRVTLRCSPRSGDLSVYWYQQSLDQGLQFLIQYYNGEERAKGNILERFSAQQFPDLHSELNLSSLELGDSALYFCASSLGENGRAQHFGDGTRLSIL.

V is TRBV7-3 and J is TRBJ1-1, with D possibly being TRBD1 (5 bases). This CDR3 is 12 amino acids long. The germline V gene encodes CDR1 SGHTA and CDR2 FQGTGA. Trimming took 0 bases from V and 9 from J, leaving 8 bases between them. The CDR3 DNA is TGTGCCAGCAGCTTAACGCCAGGGAAAGCTTTCTTT. It is translated as CASSLTPGKAFF.

This rearrangement joins TRBV30 to TRBJ2-3; 10 bases match TRBD2. V gave up 2 bases and J gave up 6 bases; unmatched junction bases: 8. The CDR3 runs 15 residues. Germline CDR1 reads GTSNPN; CDR2 reads SVGIG (reference sequence). CDR3 residues: CAWSPKLAGPDTQYF. The CDR3, as DNA: TGTGCCTGGAGTCCTAAACTAGCGGGGCCGGATACGCAGTATTTT. The whole variable domain, remainder taken from reference TRBV30 and TRBJ2-3, is SQTIHQWPATLVQPVGSPLSLECTVEGTSNPNLYWYRQAAGRGLQLLFYSVGIGQISSEVPQNLSASRPQDRQFILSSKKLLLSDSGFYLCAWSPKLAGPDTQYFGPGTRLTVL.

V and J are TRBV7-9 and TRBJ1-2; no clear D. The CDR3 length is 15 residues. Looked up from germline, CDR1 is SEHNR and CDR2 is FQNEAQ (reference sequence). The V end was cut by 0 bases, the J end by 3 bases, with 11 bases between. The DNA of the CDR3 is TGTGCCAGCAGCTTAGCAGGGAGTCGGGACTATGGCTACACCTTC. Protein sequence: CASSLAGSRDYGYTF.

This clone was picked up a small number of times. Distinct nucleotide sequences in the sample also encode this CDR3. The J gene is TRBJ2-3, the V gene TRBV7-3, with D hard to call. The germline V gene has CDR1 SGHTA and CDR2 FQGTGA. The CDR3 extends over 14 amino acids. V was cut by 5 bases and J by 0 bases, with 9 bases left in between. CDR3 in DNA: TGTGCCAGCAGCCCTGGTCAGAGCACAGATACGCAGTATTTT. The encoded protein is CASSPGQSTDTQYF.

This sequence joins TRBV4-3 and TRBJ2-2; 7 nucleotides align to TRBD1. V dropped 4 bases and J dropped 3; count of bases not matched to a gene: 5. CDR1 and CDR2 from the germline V gene are LGHNA and YSLEER. The CDR3 is 15 amino acids. The CDR3 spells CASSLRDSYTGELFF. DNA for the CDR3: TGCGCCAGCAGCCTCCGGGACAGTTACACCGGGGAGCTGTTTTTT.

This clone was recorded many times. V gene TRBV29-1 combines with J gene TRBJ2-5, with 7 bases fitting TRBD2. Germline V gene data show CDR1 as SQVTM and CDR2 as ANQGSEA. This CDR3 has 12 amino acids. Trimming removed 7 bases from V and 1 base from J; junction bases left unmatched: 3. CDR3 in DNA: TGCAGCGCTGGCGGGAGCCAAGAGACCCAGTACTTC. Protein: CSAGGSQETQYF.

The CDR3 sequence is CASRVGLADPWGANVLTF. The CDR3 region has the DNA TGTGCCAGTAGGGTAGGACTAGCGGACCCTTGGGGGGCCAACGTCCTGACTTTC. The genes are TRBV19 and TRBJ2-6; 10 nucleotides align to TRBD2. The germline V gene encodes CDR1 LNHDA and CDR2 SQIVND (reference sequence). V shed 6 bases and J 4 bases; nucleotides not matched to a gene: 12. The CDR3 runs to 18 residues.

The sample holds a few counts of this clone. The rearrangement uses TRBV4-3 and TRBJ1-5; 7 bases are a match to TRBD1. V was clipped by 0 bases and J by 4 bases; unmatched bases: 3. The CDR3 length is 15 residues. Germline CDR1 and CDR2: LGHNA and YSLEER. CDR3 DNA: TGCGCCAGCAGCCAAGATCAGGGGGGAAATCAGCCCCAGCATTTT. As protein: CASSQDQGGNQPQHF.